This TCR beta chain emerged from a study of radiation and T cells in renal cell carcinoma. General study points: Pretreatment tumor biopsies were lacking, so baseline clonotypes are unknown. In blood, top tumor clones expanded by 2 weeks, shrinking by 4.

V was clipped by 6 bases and J by 8 bases; unmatched bases: 8. From germline, CDR1 is LNHDA and CDR2 SQIVND (reference sequence). The CDR3 spans 14 residues. Generated by immunoSEQ multiplex PCR, the TCRdb table keeps only in-frame clones and is missing some. There are roughly 160,000 clones in the sample; about 85% occur only once, and approximately 10% lies in the top ten. Time point: blood 4 weeks post-SBRT, at nephrectomy. Sample treatment: 15 Gy SBRT to primary tumor, nephrectomy 4 weeks later. Nephrectomy followed 15 Gy stereotactic body radiation by 4 weeks. After SBRT, blood was collected at 2 and 4 weeks, plus baseline. Details on this clone: Its antigen is still unknown.

The sequencing used blood, collected from a patient whose treatment included radiotherapy and nephrectomy. The chain employs TRBV19 and TRBJ1-4, with 8 nucleotides matching TRBD1. The sequence derives from a woman between 45 and 65 years old with renal cell carcinoma. The CDR3 DNA reads as TGTGCCAGTAGGACCAGGGGGCAGGGGGAAAAACTGTTTTTT. This encodes CASRTRGQGEKLFF.